This TCR beta chain came from a study of shared clonotypes between healthy human individuals. This clone occurred many times. In germline, CDR1 is MDHEN, CDR2 SYDVKM. CDR3 length: 19 residues. V lost 2 bases, J lost 3 bases, and 17 bases stayed unmatched. Running of the assay took place at deep level. Here immunoSEQ multiplex PCR was the method, and the copy in TCRdb shows in-frame clones only, minus some. Of around 88,000 clones listed, roughly 69% are singletons. Material: memory CD8+ T cells sorted from blood. Subset here: CD45RO+ cells pooled with CCR7-negative TemRA cells. V is TRBV28 and J is TRBJ2-7; 9 bases agree with TRBD2. This clonotype was obtained from a man aged 30-40 years in good health. The CDR3 spells CASSLTVSSGETFHYEQYF. CDR3 coding DNA: TGTGCCAGCAGTTTAACGGTGTCTAGCGGGGAGACTTTCCACTACGAGCAGTACTTC.